The source of this TCR beta chain is a study of T cells in Graves' hyperthyroidism and ophthalmopathy. The CDR3 runs 11 residues. Looked up from germline, CDR1 is MNHNS and CDR2 is SASEGT. Between the trimmed V and J ends, which lost 6 bases and 7 bases, there was a span of 9 bases. This clonotype was detected a few times. The antigen is unknown. Broader study findings: It was a median approximately 6 months before onset that the model predicted ophthalmopathy.

Patients having uncontrolled infection, another autoimmune disease, pregnancy or lactation were not included. Diagnoses rested on clinical symptoms, serum thyroxine and TRAb, thyroid ultrasound and orbital computed tomography. RNA transcripts provided the source from which TCR beta CDR3 regions were amplified. RT-PCR in the first round (using the HTBI primer set) targeted the TCR CDR3. TCRdb used MiXCR to reprocess the multiplex PCR reads, holding one entry per CDR3 protein. The sample has approximately 210,000 distinct CDR3 sequences, 15% to 20% seen once. Sequencing was done on a sample of blood. This clonotype was sampled from a middle-aged man with Graves' hyperthyroidism. The gene calls are TRBV6-1 and TRBJ1-2; the D gene is possibly TRBD1 (6 bases). CDR3 sequence reads: CASREQGGYTF. The CDR3 DNA sequence: TGTGCCAGCAGGGAACAGGGTGGCTACACCTTC.